These 9 T cell receptor beta chains were all obtained from the same sample, sequenced in a study of shared clonotypes between healthy human individuals. TCRdb's copy holds only in-frame clones and misses some; the assay was immunoSEQ multiplex PCR. The sample shows fewer than 1.6 million clones, just under 99% of them seen only once. The material sequenced was naive CD4+ T cells sorted from blood. Indicated subset: CD45RA+ positively selected. These TCRs come from a man under 40 in good health.

The chain has TRBV29-1 and TRBJ1-4; D might be TRBD1 (6 bases). The CDR3 loop spans 15 amino acids. Trimming pared 5 bases from V and 6 bases from J, leaving 19 bases between. Per the germline V gene, CDR1 is SQVTM and CDR2 is ANQGSEA. The CDR3 loop is CSVLNRNEGDEKLFF. The CDR3 region has the DNA TGCAGCGTTCTTAACCGAAATGAGGGGGATGAAAAACTGTTTTTT.

The V gene is TRBV7-3, the J gene TRBJ1-1, with no clear D. Germline lookup yields CDR1 SGHTA and CDR2 FQGTGA. The CDR3 totals 13 residues. The V end was cut by 5 bases, the J end by 4 bases, with 11 bases between. The CDR3 protein is CASSLIAGTEAFF. As DNA, the CDR3 is TGTGCCAGCAGCCTCATAGCGGGCACTGAAGCTTTCTTT.

The J gene is TRBJ2-1, the V gene TRBV4-1; 14 bases fit TRBD2. Germline-derived CDR1 and CDR2 are MGHRA and YSYEKL. The CDR3 loop spans 17 amino acids. With 1 base clipped from V and 9 bases from J, the junction kept 8 bases outside the gene matches. The CDR3 DNA follows: TGCGCCAGCAGCCAAGGCCCGGGACTAGCGGGAGAGGGTGAGCAGTTCTTC. Translated, it gives CASSQGPGLAGEGEQFF.

V is TRBV7-2 and J is TRBJ2-1; the D gene is possibly TRBD2 (6 bases). The V end was cut by 2 bases, the J end by 4 bases, with 12 bases between. Germline CDR1 and CDR2: SGHTA and FQGNSA. CDR3 size: 15 residues. The DNA of the CDR3 is TGTGCCAGCAGCTTATACGGGAGCGGTTACAATGAGCAGTTCTTC. Translated: CASSLYGSGYNEQFF.

The rearrangement joins TRBV7-9 to TRBJ2-5; weak D call: TRBD2 (5 bases). Germline-derived CDR1 and CDR2 are SEHNR and FQNEAQ (reference sequence). The CDR3 covers 14 residues. V was shortened by 3 bases and J by 3 bases, with 11 bases between the two germline ends. This CDR3 is CASSFLSGEETQYF. CDR3 nucleotides: TGTGCCAGCAGCTTTTTAAGCGGAGAAGAGACCCAGTACTTC.

This rearrangement joins TRBV5-4 to TRBJ2-1, with TRBD2 matching over 11 bases. CDR1 is SGHNT and CDR2 is YYREEE in the germline V gene (reference sequence). J was trimmed by 4 bases and V by 3 bases; bases with no gene match: 12. This CDR3 region has 18 residues. The CDR3 DNA reads as TGTGCCAGCAGCTCCCGGGCGTCTAGCGGGAGGTCTTACAATGAGCAGTTCTTC. Protein sequence: CASSSRASSGRSYNEQFF.

This chain joins TRBV9 and TRBJ2-7, with 9 positions matching TRBD1. The length of the CDR3 is 15 residues. V lost 5 bases and J lost 2; bases outside the gene matches: 8. The germline V gene has CDR1 SGDLS and CDR2 YYNGEE. In nucleotides, the CDR3 is TGTGCCAGCAGAGGCGGGACAGGGAATACCTACGAGCAGTACTTC. Translating it yields CASRGGTGNTYEQYF. Using reference TRBV9 and TRBJ2-7 for the parts outside the CDR3, the full variable domain is DSGVTQTPKHLITATGQRVTLRCSPRSGDLSVYWYQQSLDQGLQFLIQYYNGEERAKGNILERFSAQQFPDLHSELNLSSLELGDSALYFCASRGGTGNTYEQYFGPGTRLTVT.

The rearrangement joins TRBV18 to TRBJ2-3, with D maybe TRBD1 (5 bases). The CDR3 contains 16 residues. CDR1 is KGHSH and CDR2 is LQKENI in the germline V gene. V shed 2 bases and J shed 0 bases, with 12 bases lying between them. CDR3 sequence (DNA): TGTGCCAGCTCACCATTTGCCCAGGGAAGCACAGATACGCAGTATTTT. Protein product: CASSPFAQGSTDTQYF.

The chain is built from TRBV5-1 and TRBJ2-2; D gene ambiguous. V was pared by 6 bases and J by 1 base, with 7 bases between. This CDR3 is built from 13 residues. CDR1 is SGHRS and CDR2 is YFSETQ in the germline V gene. CDR3 nucleotides: TGCGCCAGCACCGAGATGAACACCGGGGAGCTGTTTTTT. Protein sequence: CASTEMNTGELFF.